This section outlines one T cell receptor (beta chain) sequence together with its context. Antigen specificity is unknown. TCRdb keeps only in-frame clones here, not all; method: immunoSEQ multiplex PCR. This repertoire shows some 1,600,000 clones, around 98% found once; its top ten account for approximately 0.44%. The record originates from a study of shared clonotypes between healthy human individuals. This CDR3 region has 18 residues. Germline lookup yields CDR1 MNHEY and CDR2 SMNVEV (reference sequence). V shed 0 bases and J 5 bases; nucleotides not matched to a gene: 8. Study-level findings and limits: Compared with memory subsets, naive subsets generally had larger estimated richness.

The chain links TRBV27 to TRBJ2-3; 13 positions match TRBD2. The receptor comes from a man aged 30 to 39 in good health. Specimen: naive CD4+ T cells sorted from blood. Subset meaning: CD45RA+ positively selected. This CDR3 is CASSLSGLAGVSRDTQYF. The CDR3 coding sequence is TGTGCCAGCAGTTTATCCGGACTAGCGGGAGTGAGTAGAGATACGCAGTATTTT.